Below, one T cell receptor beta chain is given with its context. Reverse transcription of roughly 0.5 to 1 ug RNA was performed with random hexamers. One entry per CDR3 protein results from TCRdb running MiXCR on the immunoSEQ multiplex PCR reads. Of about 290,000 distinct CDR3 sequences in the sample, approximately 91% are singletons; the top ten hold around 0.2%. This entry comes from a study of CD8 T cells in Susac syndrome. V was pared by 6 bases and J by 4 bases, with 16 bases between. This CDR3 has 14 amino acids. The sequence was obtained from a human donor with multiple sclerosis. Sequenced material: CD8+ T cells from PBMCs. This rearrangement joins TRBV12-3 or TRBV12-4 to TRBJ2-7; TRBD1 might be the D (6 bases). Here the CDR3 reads CASSDTGSRYEQYF. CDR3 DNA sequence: TGTGCCAGCAGCGATACAGGGTCCCGGTACGAGCAGTACTTC.